This T cell receptor (beta chain) was identified in a study of blood T cell repertoires in COVID-19. The overall study: COVID-19 samples from acute and convalescent phases originated in the United States, Italy and Spain.

The junction had 16 bases not matched to a gene; V was cut back by 3 bases and J by 0 bases. Germline values: CDR1 DFQATT, CDR2 SNEGSKA (reference sequence). The CDR3 has 19 residues. Enrolled during active infection, Seattle patients were then followed longitudinally. Repertoires were generated with immunoSEQ multiplex PCR, while TCRdb's copy carries only in-frame clones and drops some. The data contain roughly 290,000 clones, roughly four fifths of them seen just once; the ten biggest clones take up approximately 15%. The clonotype was recovered from a person between 65 and 79 years old with COVID-19, enrolled during active disease. The V call is TRBV20-1, the J call TRBJ2-2, with 7 bases lining up with TRBD2. Sequences were obtained from peripheral blood. The CDR3, as DNA: TGCAGTGCTAGTTGGAGTTGGCGGGAGAGCCGGTCGAACACCGGGGAGCTGTTTTTT. Its translation: CSASWSWRESRSNTGELFF.